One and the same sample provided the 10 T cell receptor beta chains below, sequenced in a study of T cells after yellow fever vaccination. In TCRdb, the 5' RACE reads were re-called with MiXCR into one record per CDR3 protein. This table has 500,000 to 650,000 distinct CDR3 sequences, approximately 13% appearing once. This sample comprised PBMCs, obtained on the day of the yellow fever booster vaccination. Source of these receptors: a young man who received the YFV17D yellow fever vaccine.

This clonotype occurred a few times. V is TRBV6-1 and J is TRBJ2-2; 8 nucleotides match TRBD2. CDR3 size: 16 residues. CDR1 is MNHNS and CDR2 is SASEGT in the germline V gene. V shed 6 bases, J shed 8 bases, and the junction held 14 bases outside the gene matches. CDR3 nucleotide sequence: TGTGCCAGCAGAGGGACTAGTATATCCTCAAAGGGGGAGCTGTTTTTT. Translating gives CASRGTSISSKGELFF.

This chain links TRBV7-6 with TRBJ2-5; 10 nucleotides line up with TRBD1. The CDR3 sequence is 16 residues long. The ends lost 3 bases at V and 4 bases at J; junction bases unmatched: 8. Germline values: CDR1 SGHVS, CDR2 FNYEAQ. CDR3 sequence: CASSLTGGAGGETQYF. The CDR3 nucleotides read TGTGCCAGCAGCTTGACAGGGGGCGCCGGAGGAGAGACCCAGTACTTC.

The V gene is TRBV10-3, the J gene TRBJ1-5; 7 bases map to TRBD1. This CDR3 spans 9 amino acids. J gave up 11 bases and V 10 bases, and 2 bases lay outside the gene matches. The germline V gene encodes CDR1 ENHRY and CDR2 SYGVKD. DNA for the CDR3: TGTGCCAGCCAGGGGGCCCAGCATTTT. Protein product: CASQGAQHF.

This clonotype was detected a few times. The CDR3 spells CASESPIGEQYF. The DNA for the CDR3 is TGTGCCAGCGAATCGCCAATAGGGGAGCAGTACTTC. The chain carries TRBV28 and TRBJ2-7; D not certain. The ends were cut back, 8 bases at V and 7 bases at J, with 15 bases in the middle. CDR1 and CDR2 (germline): MDHEN, SYDVKM. The CDR3 consists of 12 residues.

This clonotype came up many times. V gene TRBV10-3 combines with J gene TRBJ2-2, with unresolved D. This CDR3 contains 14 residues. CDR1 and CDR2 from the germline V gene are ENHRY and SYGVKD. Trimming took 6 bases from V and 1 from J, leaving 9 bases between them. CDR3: CAIRSDKNTGELFF. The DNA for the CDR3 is TGTGCCATCAGGAGCGACAAGAACACCGGGGAGCTGTTTTTT.

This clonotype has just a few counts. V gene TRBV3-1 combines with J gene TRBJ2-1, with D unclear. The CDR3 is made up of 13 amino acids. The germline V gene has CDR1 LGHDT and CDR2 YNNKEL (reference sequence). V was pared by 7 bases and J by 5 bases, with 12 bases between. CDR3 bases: TGTGCCAGCACTAATCGAGCGAACAATGAGCAGTTCTTC. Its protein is CASTNRANNEQFF.

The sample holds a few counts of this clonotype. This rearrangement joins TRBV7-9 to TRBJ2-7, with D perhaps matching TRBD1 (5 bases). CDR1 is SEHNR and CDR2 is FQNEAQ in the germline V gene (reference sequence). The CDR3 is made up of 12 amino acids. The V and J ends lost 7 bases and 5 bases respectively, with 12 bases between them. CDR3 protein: CASIGQGHEQYF. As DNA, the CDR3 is TGTGCCAGCATAGGGCAGGGCCACGAGCAGTACTTC.

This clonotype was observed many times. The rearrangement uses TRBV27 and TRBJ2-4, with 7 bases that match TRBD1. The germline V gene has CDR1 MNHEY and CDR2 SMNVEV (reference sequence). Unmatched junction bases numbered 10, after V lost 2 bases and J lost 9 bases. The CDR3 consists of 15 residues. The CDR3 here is CASSLRAQGDGIQYF. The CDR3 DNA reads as TGTGCCAGCAGTTTAAGGGCCCAGGGGGATGGCATTCAGTACTTC.

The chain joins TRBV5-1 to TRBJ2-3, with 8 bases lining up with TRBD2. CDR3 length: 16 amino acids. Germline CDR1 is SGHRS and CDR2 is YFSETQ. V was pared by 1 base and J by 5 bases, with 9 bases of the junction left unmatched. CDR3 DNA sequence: TGCGCCAGCAGCTTGTGGGGAGCGGGAGAAGTAGATACGCAGTATTTT. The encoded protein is CASSLWGAGEVDTQYF.

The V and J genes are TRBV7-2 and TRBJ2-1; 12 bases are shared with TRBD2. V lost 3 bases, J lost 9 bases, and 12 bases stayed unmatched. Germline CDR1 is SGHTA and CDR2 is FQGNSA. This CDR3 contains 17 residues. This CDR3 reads CASSFFPETSGRVEQFF. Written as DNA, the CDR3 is TGTGCCAGCAGCTTTTTTCCGGAGACTAGCGGGAGAGTTGAGCAGTTCTTC.